These T cell receptor beta chains were read from a single sample in a study of blood T cell repertoires in COVID-19. Measured with immunoSEQ multiplex PCR; TCRdb has only the in-frame clones, and not every one. The data contain a few hundred thousand clones, under 90% of them singletons. Sequenced: PBMCs or T cells enriched from blood (not recorded which). All receptors derive from a man younger than 40 who had recovered from COVID-19. Each CDR3 is given with its conserved first and last residue. Each record gives: CDR3 protein, CDR3 DNA, clone size, D gene, J gene, V gene. The D gene is left open where the match is weak. Not every row has a clone size; where given, it reads once, few, many or a size class.

CATSGQGARAGNTIYF | TGTGCCACCAGCGGTCAGGGGGCGCGGGCTGGAAACACCATATATTTT | . | TRBD1 | TRBJ1-3 | TRBV15
CASSLAAGKEAFF | TGTGCCAGCAGCTTAGCGGCAGGTAAAGAAGCTTTCTTT | once | . | TRBJ1-1 | TRBV7-2
CASSPRTGENTGELFF | TGTGCCAGCAGCCCAAGGACAGGAGAGAACACCGGGGAGCTGTTTTTT | . | TRBD1 | TRBJ2-2 | TRBV7-9
CASSAGLRYNEQFF | TGTGCCAGCAGTGCGGGACTTCGTTACAATGAGCAGTTCTTC | once | . | TRBJ2-1 | TRBV28
CASSYSSGSTNEKLFF | TGTGCCAGCAGTTACTCCTCAGGGTCAACTAATGAAAAACTGTTTTTT | . | . | TRBJ1-4 | TRBV6-2/TRBV6-3
CASSHPRGGTDTQYF | TGTGCCAGCAGCCACCCTAGGGGGGGGACAGATACGCAGTATTTT | . | . | TRBJ2-3 | TRBV4-2
CASRRLAGESFGGELFF | TGTGCCAGCAGGCGACTAGCGGGGGAATCATTTGGCGGGGAGCTGTTTTTT | . | . | TRBJ2-2 | TRBV21-1
CASRGTGDQPQHF | TGTGCCAGCAGGGGGACAGGGGACCAGCCCCAGCATTTT | . | TRBD1 | TRBJ1-5 | TRBV2
CASKSTGSTNEKLFF | TGTGCCAGCAAATCAACGGGTTCAACTAATGAAAAACTGTTTTTT | few | . | TRBJ1-4 | TRBV2
CASRGTLSYNEQFF | TGTGCCAGCAGGGGGACTCTGTCCTACAATGAGCAGTTCTTC | . | . | TRBJ2-1 | TRBV28
CASRRENTGELFF | TGTGCCAGCCGACGGGAGAACACCGGGGAGCTGTTTTTT | . | . | TRBJ2-2 | TRBV6-4
CASSLALSRRQVEAFF | TGTGCCAGCAGCTTAGCTTTGAGTAGGAGGCAGGTGGAAGCTTTCTTT | . | . | TRBJ1-1 | TRBV7-9
CASSHLAGGRGTDTQYF | TGCGCCAGCAGCCACCTAGCGGGGGGCCGGGGCACAGATACGCAGTATTTT | . | TRBD2 | TRBJ2-3 | TRBV4-1
CASSFRDRAQLAKNIQYF | TGTGCCAGTAGTTTCCGGGACAGGGCCCAATTAGCCAAAAACATTCAGTACTTC | . | TRBD1 | TRBJ2-4 | TRBV19
CASGVGALNYGYTF | TGTGCCAGCGGGGTGGGGGCCCTAAACTATGGCTACACCTTC | . | . | TRBJ1-2 | TRBV4-2